This T cell receptor beta chain emerged from a study of blood T cells in healthy people across ages. A second PCR of about 6 to 11 cycles used a sample-barcoded 5' primer and a J-beta primer mix. TCRdb processed the 5' RACE reads anew with MiXCR; each CDR3 protein has one entry. The data contain some 900,000 distinct CDR3 sequences, 45% to 50% of them singletons. The CDR3 has 13 residues. V was cut by 4 bases and J by 11 bases, with 16 bases left in between. From germline, CDR1 is SGHRS and CDR2 YFSETQ. This TCR was sampled from a man younger than 45 in good health. Sequenced sample: blood. The chain couples TRBV5-1 to TRBJ2-1; D is undetermined. This chain's CDR3 is CASSRSGRSQQFF. The CDR3 DNA follows: TGCGCCAGCAGCCGTTCAGGACGGTCGCAGCAGTTCTTC.